This TCR beta chain was recorded in a study of blood T cells in healthy people across ages. As concerns this clonotype: What it binds is unknown.

Study-wide results and caveats: The diversity estimates, figures obtained from one million T cells, were considered underestimates.

CDR1 KGHDR and CDR2 SFDVKD come from the germline V gene. The V and J ends lost 3 bases and 4 bases respectively, with 20 bases between them. CDR3 length: 17 residues. Ten milliliters of peripheral blood were drawn from each donor into EDTA-treated tubes. Then a second PCR, running about 6 to 11 cycles, was carried out with a sample-barcoded 5' primer and a J-beta primer mix. TCRdb re-called the 5' RACE reads with MiXCR, one entry per CDR3 protein. The sample shows about 1.4 million distinct CDR3 sequences, 55% to 75% of them seen only once. The TCR sequence derives from a man younger than 30 in good health. The chain combines TRBV24-1 with TRBJ1-2; D may be TRBD1 (6 bases). The sequencing sample was made of blood. The DNA for the CDR3 is TGTGCCACCAGTGATGTGCCCGACAGGTGGGGAATCTATGGCTACACCTTC. Protein sequence: CATSDVPDRWGIYGYTF.